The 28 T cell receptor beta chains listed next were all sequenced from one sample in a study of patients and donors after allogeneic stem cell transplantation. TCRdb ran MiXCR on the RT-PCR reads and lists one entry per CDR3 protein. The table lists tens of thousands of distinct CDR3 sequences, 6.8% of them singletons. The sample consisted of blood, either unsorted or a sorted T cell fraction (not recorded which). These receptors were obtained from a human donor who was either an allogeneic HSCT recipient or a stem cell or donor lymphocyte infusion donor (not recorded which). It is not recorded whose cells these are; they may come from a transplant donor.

CDR3 in DNA: TGTGCCAGCTCACCACAGCAGAGAGTGAACACTGAAGCTTTCTTT. This gives the protein CASSPQQRVNTEAFF. The chain employs TRBV18 and TRBJ1-1; no firm D call. Trimming left V 1 base short and J 0 bases short, with 9 bases between. The CDR3 has 15 amino acids. CDR1 is KGHSH and CDR2 is LQKENI in the germline V gene.

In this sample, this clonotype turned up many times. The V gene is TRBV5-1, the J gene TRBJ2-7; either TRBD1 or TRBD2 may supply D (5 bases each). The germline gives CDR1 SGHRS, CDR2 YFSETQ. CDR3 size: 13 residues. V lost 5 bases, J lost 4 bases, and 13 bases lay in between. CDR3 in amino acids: CASRARDHYEQYF. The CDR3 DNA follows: TGCGCCAGCAGGGCCCGGGACCATTACGAGCAGTACTTC.

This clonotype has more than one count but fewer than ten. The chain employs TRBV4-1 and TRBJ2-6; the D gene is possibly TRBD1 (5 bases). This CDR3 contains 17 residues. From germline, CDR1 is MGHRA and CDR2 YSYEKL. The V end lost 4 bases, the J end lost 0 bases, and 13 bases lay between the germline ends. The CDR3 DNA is TGCGCCAGCAGCCCCAGGGTCGCCTTCTCTGGGGCCAACGTCCTGACTTTC. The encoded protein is CASSPRVAFSGANVLTF.

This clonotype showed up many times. The CDR3 DNA sequence: TGTGCCAGCAGCCGGACTAGCGGAACCTACGAGCAGTACTTC. Residues: CASSRTSGTYEQYF. This rearrangement joins TRBV3-1 to TRBJ2-7; 10 nucleotides align to TRBD2. CDR3 length equals 14 residues. V was pared by 4 bases and J by 2 bases, with 2 bases of the junction left unmatched. Per the germline V gene, CDR1 is LGHDT and CDR2 is YNNKEL (reference sequence).

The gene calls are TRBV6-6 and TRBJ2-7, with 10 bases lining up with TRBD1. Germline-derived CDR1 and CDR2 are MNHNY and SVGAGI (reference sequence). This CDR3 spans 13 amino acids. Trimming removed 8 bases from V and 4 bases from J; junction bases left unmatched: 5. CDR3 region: CASRDRGSYEQYF. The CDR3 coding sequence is TGTGCCAGCCGGGACAGGGGATCTTACGAGCAGTACTTC.

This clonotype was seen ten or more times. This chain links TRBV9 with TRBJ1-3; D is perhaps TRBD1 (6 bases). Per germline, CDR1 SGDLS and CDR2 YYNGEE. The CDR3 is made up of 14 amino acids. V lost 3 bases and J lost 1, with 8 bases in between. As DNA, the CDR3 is TGTGCCAGCAGCGCCAGGGGATCTGGAAACACCATATATTTT. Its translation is CASSARGSGNTIYF.

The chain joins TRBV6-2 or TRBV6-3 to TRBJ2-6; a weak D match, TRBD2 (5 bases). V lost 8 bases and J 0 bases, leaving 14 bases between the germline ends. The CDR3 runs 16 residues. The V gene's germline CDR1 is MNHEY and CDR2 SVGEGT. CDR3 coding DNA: TGTGCCAGCGGCCTGGCCGGGAACTCTGGGGCCAACGTCCTGACTTTC. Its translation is CASGLAGNSGANVLTF.

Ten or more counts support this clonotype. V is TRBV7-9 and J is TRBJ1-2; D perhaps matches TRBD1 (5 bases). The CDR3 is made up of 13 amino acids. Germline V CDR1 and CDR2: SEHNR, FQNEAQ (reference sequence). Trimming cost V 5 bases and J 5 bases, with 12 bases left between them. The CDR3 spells CASSPGTYYGYTF. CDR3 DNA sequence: TGTGCCAGCAGCCCCGGGACGTATTATGGCTACACCTTC.

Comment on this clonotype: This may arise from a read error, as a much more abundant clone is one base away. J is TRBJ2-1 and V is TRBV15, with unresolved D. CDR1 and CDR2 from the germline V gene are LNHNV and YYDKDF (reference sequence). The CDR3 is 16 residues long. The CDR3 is CGTSRDIPISYNEQFF. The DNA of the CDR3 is TGTGGCACCAGCAGAGATATACCAATCTCCTACAATGAGCAGTTCTTC.

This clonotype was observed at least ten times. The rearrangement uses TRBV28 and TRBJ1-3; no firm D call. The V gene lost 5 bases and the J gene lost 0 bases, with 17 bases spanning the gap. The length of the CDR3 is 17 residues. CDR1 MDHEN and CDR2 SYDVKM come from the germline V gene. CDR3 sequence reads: CASSPPVGQDSGNTIYF. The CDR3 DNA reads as TGTGCCAGCAGTCCCCCGGTCGGGCAGGACTCTGGAAACACCATATATTTT. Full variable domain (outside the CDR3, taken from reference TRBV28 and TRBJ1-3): DVKVTQSSRYLVKRTGEKVFLECVQDMDHENMFWYRQDPGLGLRLIYFSYDVKMKEKGDIPEGYSVSREKKERFSLILESASTNQTSMYLCASSPPVGQDSGNTIYFGEGSWLTVV.

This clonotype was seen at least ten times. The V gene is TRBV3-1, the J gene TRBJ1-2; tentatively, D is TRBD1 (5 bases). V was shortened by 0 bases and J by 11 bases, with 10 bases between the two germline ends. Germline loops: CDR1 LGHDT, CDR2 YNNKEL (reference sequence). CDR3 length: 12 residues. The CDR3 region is CASSQDWRGYTF. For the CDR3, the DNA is TGTGCCAGCAGCCAAGACTGGCGGGGGTACACCTTC.

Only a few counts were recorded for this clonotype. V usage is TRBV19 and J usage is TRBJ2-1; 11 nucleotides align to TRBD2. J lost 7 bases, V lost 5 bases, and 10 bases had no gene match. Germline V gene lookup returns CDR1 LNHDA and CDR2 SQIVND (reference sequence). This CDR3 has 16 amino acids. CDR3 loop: CASSPLTSGSMNEQFF. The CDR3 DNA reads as TGTGCCAGTAGTCCACTCACTAGCGGGAGTATGAATGAGCAGTTCTTC.

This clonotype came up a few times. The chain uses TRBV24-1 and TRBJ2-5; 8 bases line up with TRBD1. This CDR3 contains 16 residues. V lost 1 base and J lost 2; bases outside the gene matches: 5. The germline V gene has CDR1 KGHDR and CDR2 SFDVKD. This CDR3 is CATSDLPGQGQETQYF. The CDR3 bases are TGTGCCACCAGTGATTTACCCGGACAGGGACAAGAGACCCAGTACTTC.

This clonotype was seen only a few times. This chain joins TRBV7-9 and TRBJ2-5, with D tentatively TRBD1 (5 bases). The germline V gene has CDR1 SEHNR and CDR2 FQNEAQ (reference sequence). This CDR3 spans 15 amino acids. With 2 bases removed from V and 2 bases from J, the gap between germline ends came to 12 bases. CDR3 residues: CASSLRTGAQETQYF. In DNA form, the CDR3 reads TGTGCCAGCAGCTTACGCACAGGAGCACAAGAGACCCAGTACTTC.

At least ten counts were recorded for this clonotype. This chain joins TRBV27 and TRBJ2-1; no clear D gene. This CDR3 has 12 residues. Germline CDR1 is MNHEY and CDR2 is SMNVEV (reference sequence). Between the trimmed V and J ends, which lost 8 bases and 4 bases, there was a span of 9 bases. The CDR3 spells CASGDRYNEQFF. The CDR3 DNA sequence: TGTGCCAGCGGCGACCGGTACAATGAGCAGTTCTTC.

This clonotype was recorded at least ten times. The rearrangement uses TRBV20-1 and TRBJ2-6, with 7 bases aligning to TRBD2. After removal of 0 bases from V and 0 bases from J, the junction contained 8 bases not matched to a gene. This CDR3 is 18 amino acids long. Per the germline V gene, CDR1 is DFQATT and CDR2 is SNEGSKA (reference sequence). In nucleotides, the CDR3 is TGCAGTGCTAGAGATCTTCTAGCGGCACACTCTGGGGCCAACGTCCTGACTTTC. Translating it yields CSARDLLAAHSGANVLTF.

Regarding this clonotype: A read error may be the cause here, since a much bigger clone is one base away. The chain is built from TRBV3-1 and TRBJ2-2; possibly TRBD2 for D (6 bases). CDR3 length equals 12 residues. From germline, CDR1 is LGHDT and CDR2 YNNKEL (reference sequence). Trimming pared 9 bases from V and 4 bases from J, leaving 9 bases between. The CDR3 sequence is CARMRGTGELFF. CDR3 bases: TGTGCCAGAATGCGGGGCACCGGGGAGCTGTTTTTT.

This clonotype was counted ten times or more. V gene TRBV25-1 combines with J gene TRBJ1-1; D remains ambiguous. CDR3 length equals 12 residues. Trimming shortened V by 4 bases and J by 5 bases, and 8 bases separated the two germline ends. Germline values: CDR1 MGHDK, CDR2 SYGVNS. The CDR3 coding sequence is TGTGCCAGCAGTGTTCGAGGGACTGAAGCTTTCTTT. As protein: CASSVRGTEAFF.

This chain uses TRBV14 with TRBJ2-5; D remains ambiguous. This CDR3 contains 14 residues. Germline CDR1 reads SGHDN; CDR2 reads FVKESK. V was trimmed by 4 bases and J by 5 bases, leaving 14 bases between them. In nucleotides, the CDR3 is TGTGCCAGCAGCCCCTCTGGGTGGCCTGAGACCCAGTACTTC. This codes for CASSPSGWPETQYF.

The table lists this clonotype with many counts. CDR3 protein: CASRKGAGTAYTEAFF. The CDR3, as DNA: TGTGCCAGCAGAAAGGGGGCCGGGACGGCCTACACTGAAGCTTTCTTT. The chain is built from TRBV6-2 or TRBV6-3 and TRBJ1-1; 7 positions agree with TRBD1. There are 16 residues in the CDR3. V was clipped by 6 bases and J by 3 bases; unmatched bases: 13. Germline CDR1 and CDR2: MNHEY and SVGEGT.

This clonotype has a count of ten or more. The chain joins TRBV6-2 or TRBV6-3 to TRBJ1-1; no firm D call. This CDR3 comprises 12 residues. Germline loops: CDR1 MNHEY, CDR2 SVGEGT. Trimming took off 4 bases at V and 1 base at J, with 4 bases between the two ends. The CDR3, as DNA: TGTGCCAGCAGTTCGTGGAACACTGAAGCTTTCTTT. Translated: CASSSWNTEAFF.

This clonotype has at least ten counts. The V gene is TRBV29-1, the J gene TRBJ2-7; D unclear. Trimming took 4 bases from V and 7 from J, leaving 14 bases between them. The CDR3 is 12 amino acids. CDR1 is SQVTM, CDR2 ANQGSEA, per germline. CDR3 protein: CSVGAARGEQYF. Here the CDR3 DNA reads TGCAGCGTTGGGGCGGCGAGAGGTGAGCAGTACTTC.

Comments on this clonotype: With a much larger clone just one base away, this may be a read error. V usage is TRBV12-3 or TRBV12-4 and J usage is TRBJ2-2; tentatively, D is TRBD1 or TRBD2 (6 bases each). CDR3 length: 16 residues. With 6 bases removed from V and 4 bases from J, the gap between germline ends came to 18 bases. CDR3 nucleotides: TGTGCCAGCAGGCCTCTCCGGGGGCTGGCCACCGGGGAGCTGTTTTTT. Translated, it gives CASRPLRGLATGELFF.

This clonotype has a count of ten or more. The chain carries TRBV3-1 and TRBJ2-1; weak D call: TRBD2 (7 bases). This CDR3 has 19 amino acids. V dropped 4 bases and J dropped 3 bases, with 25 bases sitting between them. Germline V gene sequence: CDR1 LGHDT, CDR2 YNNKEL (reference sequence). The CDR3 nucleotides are TGTGCCAGCAGCCCCCGAGGGGGGGCTCTCTCTACGATCTACAATGAGCAGTTCTTC. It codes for CASSPRGGALSTIYNEQFF.

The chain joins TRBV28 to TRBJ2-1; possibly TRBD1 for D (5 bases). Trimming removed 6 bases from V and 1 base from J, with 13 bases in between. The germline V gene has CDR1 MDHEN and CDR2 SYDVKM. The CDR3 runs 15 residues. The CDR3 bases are TGTGCCAGCAGCCCCGGTGACAGTTCCTACAATGAGCAGTTCTTC. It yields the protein CASSPGDSSYNEQFF.

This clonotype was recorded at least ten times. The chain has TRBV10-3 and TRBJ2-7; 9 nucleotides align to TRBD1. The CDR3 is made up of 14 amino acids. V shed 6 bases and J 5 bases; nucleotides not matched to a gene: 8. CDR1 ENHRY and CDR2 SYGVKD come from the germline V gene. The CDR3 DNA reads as TGTGCCATCAGGCCGGGACAGGGCTCGGACGAGCAGTACTTC. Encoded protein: CAIRPGQGSDEQYF.

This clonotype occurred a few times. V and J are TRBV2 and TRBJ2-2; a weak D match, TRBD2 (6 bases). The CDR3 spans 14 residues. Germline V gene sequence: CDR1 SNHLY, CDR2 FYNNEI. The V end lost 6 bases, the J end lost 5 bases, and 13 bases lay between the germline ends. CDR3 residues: CASREWRETGELFF. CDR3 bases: TGTGCCAGCAGGGAGTGGCGGGAAACCGGGGAGCTGTTTTTT. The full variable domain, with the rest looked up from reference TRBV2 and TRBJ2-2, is EPEVTQTPSHQVTQMGQEVILRCVPISNHLYFYWYRQILGQKVEFLVSFYNNEISEKSEIFDDQFSVERPDGSNFTLKIRSTKLEDSAMYFCASREWRETGELFFGEGSRLTVL.

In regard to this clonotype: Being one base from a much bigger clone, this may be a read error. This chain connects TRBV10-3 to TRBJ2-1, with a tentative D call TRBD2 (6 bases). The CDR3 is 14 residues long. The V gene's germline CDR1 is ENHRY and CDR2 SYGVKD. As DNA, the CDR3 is TGTACGAGCCGTGGTGCGGGAAACCCCGATGAGCAGTCCTTC. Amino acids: CTSRGAGNPDEQSF.